This is a list of T cell receptor beta chains from one sample in a study of PD-L1 blockade in urothelial cancer. Produced via immunoSEQ multiplex PCR; TCRdb's table is partial and in-frame only. The table includes about 40,000 clones, roughly 81% detected once. Sequenced here: PBMCs, sampled around atezolizumab (anti-PD-L1) treatment. Receptors were obtained from a man aged 70 or older with urothelial cancer. Each CDR3 is given with its conserved first and last residue.

J gene | V gene | CDR3 protein
TRBJ2-1 | TRBV5-1 | CASRTNVDNSYNEQFF
TRBJ2-1 | TRBV4-1 | CASSQDGLNEQFF
TRBJ1-1 | TRBV19 | CASSMTGFPTEAFF
TRBJ1-1 | TRBV10-3 | CASETGVNTEAFF
TRBJ2-7 | TRBV7-6 | CASSLEVSSYEQYF
TRBJ2-1 | TRBV7-6 | CASSLALLASGNEQFF
TRBJ2-3 | TRBV4-2 | CASSQEIYTDTQYF
TRBJ2-7 | TRBV7-6 | CASSLASGSYEQYF
TRBJ2-7 | TRBV5-1 | CASRMGQGYEQYF
TRBJ1-4 | TRBV29-1 | CSVDRGDEKLFF
TRBJ1-1 | TRBV10-3 | CAIRGTGVNTEAFF
TRBJ1-3 | TRBV6-1 | CASSEFNILTGAGNTIYF
TRBJ2-7 | TRBV7-2 | CASSTGQGAYEQYF
TRBJ2-3 | TRBV9 | CASSAHTGIGGTDTQYF
TRBJ2-1 | TRBV4-1 | CASSHPGGRTYNEQFF
TRBJ2-1 | TRBV14 | CASSPLHGREFWNEQFF
TRBJ2-2 | TRBV6-1 | CASSLYHGGELFF
TRBJ2-7 | TRBV10-1 | CASSESGASQYEQYF
TRBJ1-1 | TRBV30 | CAWGGGRNTEAFF
TRBJ2-7 | TRBV19 | CASTPGQTYEQYF
TRBJ2-3 | TRBV5-6 | CASSLALATQYF
TRBJ2-3 | TRBV5-4 | CASSDLFREWNTQYF
TRBJ1-5 | TRBV6-5 | CASSLESNQPQHF
TRBJ2-5 | TRBV7-3 | CASSHRQAQETQYF
TRBJ1-2 | TRBV5-6 | CASSSSVPPGGYTF
TRBJ1-1 | TRBV5-1 | CASSLEMNTEAFF
TRBJ2-1 | TRBV30 | CAWTSGRDNEQFF
TRBJ1-1 | TRBV30 | CACIDTTNTEAFF
TRBJ1-1 | TRBV5-5 | CASSLRVAPTGGRTEAFF
TRBJ2-3 | TRBV23-1 | CASSQDGGQPSTDTQYF
TRBJ2-7 | TRBV28 | CASSGQGPWEQYF
TRBJ2-3 | TRBV7-9 | CAGRSSGSTDTQYF
TRBJ1-1 | TRBV19 | CASSIGALGAFF
TRBJ2-4 | TRBV25-1 | CASSDRDSLQLQYF
TRBJ2-5 | TRBV5-1 | CASSDSLTQETQYF
TRBJ2-5 | TRBV6-6 | CASSPPSETQYF
TRBJ2-5 | TRBV9 | CASSVGGRQETQYF
TRBJ2-1 | TRBV13 | CASSPWTGGDEQFF
TRBJ1-3 | TRBV30 | CAWGFGTDGNTIYF
TRBJ2-7 | TRBV5-5 | CASSAGQGKEQYF
TRBJ2-5 | TRBV30 | CAWSERGPREETQYF
TRBJ1-4 | TRBV28 | CASTTRAGNHEKLFF
TRBJ1-2 | TRBV30 | CAWRWGRGSHGYTF